This T cell receptor (beta chain) was captured by sequencing in a study of post-analysis software for immune sequencing data. On the study more broadly: Clinical courses comprised relapsing-remitting, secondary progressive and progressive-relapsing multiple sclerosis. Broader study findings: Normalized Chao1 diversity was significantly reduced in patients versus controls. Patients used roughly five TRBV segments, including TRBV5-6, TRBV5-1 and TRBV20-1, more often than controls.

Germline CDR1 reads LNHNV; CDR2 reads YYDKDF (reference sequence). Trimming stripped 5 bases from V and 5 bases from J, with 10 bases between. CDR3 length: 12 residues. This clonotype was seen more than once but under ten times. Antigen: not known. Each TCR beta cDNA library carried unique molecular identifiers. MiXCR was run by TCRdb on the PCR reads, yielding one entry per CDR3 protein. The table records 350,000 to 500,000 distinct CDR3 sequences, about 39% of them present only once. The chain uses TRBV15 and TRBJ2-7, with D perhaps TRBD1 (5 bases). This TCR was recovered from a girl aged 2-15 years with multiple sclerosis. The specimen sequenced was blood. CDR3 sequence (DNA): TGTGCCACCAGCTACCAGGGAAACGAGCAGTACTTC. It is translated as CATSYQGNEQYF. Complete variable domain (other parts from reference TRBV15 and TRBJ2-7): DAMVIQNPRYQVTQFGKPVTLSCSQTLNHNVMYWYQQKSSQAPKLLFHYYDKDFNNEADTPDNFQSRRPNTSFCFLDIRSPGLGDTAMYLCATSYQGNEQYFGPGTRLTVT.